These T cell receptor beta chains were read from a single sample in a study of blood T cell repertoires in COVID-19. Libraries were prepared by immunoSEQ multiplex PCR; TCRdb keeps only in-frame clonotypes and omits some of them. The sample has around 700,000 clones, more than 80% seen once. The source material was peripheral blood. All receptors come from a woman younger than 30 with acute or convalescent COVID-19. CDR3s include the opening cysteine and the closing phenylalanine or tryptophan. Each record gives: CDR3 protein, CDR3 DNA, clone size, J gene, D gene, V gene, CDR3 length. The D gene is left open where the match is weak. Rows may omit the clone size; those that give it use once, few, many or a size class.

CASSAYVRAEDTQYF | TGTGCCAGCAGCGCCTATGTCAGGGCGGAGGATACGCAGTATTTT | . | TRBJ2-3 | . | TRBV7-8 | 15
CASSYTLGVRGYTF | TGTGCCAGCAGTTACACCCTCGGGGTGAGGGGCTACACCTTC | . | TRBJ1-2 | . | TRBV6-5 | 14
CASSYSGATNEKLFF | TGTGCCAGCAGTTATTCGGGGGCAACTAATGAAAAACTGTTTTTT | . | TRBJ1-4 | . | TRBV6-5 | 15
CATSGDRGRPGANVLTF | TGTGCCACCAGTGGGGACAGGGGGCGCCCGGGGGCCAACGTCCTGACTTTC | once | TRBJ2-6 | TRBD1 | TRBV24-1 | 17
CASSPDRDTFSAGYTF | TGTGCCAGCAGCCCCGACCGGGACACCTTTAGTGCGGGCTACACCTTC | . | TRBJ1-2 | . | TRBV11-2 | 16
CASSSTRTGDNSPLHF | TGCGCCAGCAGCTCCACCCGGACAGGAGATAATTCACCCCTCCACTTT | . | TRBJ1-6 | TRBD1 | TRBV5-1 | 16
CATSRDPRQGNDGYTF | TGTGCCACCAGCAGAGATCCGAGGCAGGGGAACGATGGCTACACCTTC | . | TRBJ1-2 | . | TRBV15 | 16
CSVDLGSTDTQYF | TGCAGCGTTGATTTGGGCAGCACAGATACGCAGTATTTT | . | TRBJ2-3 | . | TRBV29-1 | 13
CASSHRGYSPLHF | TGTGCCAGCAGCCACAGGGGATATTCACCCCTCCACTTT | . | TRBJ1-6 | . | TRBV21-1 | 13
CASFTGTGELFF | TGTGCCAGCTTCACGGGCACCGGGGAGCTGTTTTTT | . | TRBJ2-2 | . | TRBV7-9 | 12
CASSRDRGPYGYTF | TGTGCCAGCAGCCGGGACAGGGGCCCCTATGGCTACACCTTC | . | TRBJ1-2 | TRBD1 | TRBV3-1/TRBV3-2 | 14
CASSQEDTSGGHNEQFF | TGCGCCAGCAGCCAAGAGGATACTAGCGGGGGACACAATGAGCAGTTCTTC | . | TRBJ2-1 | TRBD2 | TRBV4-1 | 17
CATSDHRNYNEQFF | TGTGCCACCAGTGACCACAGGAACTACAATGAGCAGTTCTTC | once | TRBJ2-1 | . | TRBV24-1 | 14
CASSNCWGLKANQPQHF | TGTGCCAGCAGCAACTGTTGGGGACTCAAAGCTAATCAGCCCCAGCATTTT | few | TRBJ1-5 | . | TRBV21-1 | 17
CASTLTQGIMNTEAFF | TGTGCCAGCACCCTAACACAGGGGATCATGAACACTGAAGCTTTCTTT | . | TRBJ1-1 | TRBD1 | TRBV11-2 | 16
CASSLGPLTGETQYF | TGCGCCAGCAGCTTGGGTCCCCTGACAGGGGAGACCCAGTACTTC | . | TRBJ2-5 | TRBD1 | TRBV5-1 | 15
CASSPGTAPANTGELFF | TGTGCCAGCAGCCCCGGGACAGCGCCTGCGAACACCGGGGAGCTGTTTTTT | once | TRBJ2-2 | TRBD1 | TRBV9 | 17
CASSLAGQGWDTQYF | TGTGCCAGCAGCTTGGCGGGACAGGGATGGGATACGCAGTATTTT | . | TRBJ2-3 | TRBD1 | TRBV5-6 | 15
CSADRGRTGELFF | TGCAGCGCCGACAGGGGTCGCACCGGGGAGCTGTTTTTT | . | TRBJ2-2 | TRBD1 | TRBV29-1 | 13
CASSFGGAGTDTQYF | TGCGCCAGCAGCTTTGGGGGCGCGGGCACAGATACGCAGTATTTT | . | TRBJ2-3 | . | TRBV5-1 | 15
CASRGQNRNEQFF | TGTGCCAGTAGGGGACAGAATAGGAATGAGCAGTTCTTC | . | TRBJ2-1 | TRBD1 | TRBV19 | 13
CASTTGGLWDLQETQYF | TGTGCCAGCACCACCGGGGGACTCTGGGATTTACAAGAGACCCAGTACTTC | once | TRBJ2-5 | . | TRBV13 | 17
CASSLEPGQRYEQYF | TGTGCCAGCAGCTTAGAACCGGGTCAGAGATACGAGCAGTACTTC | once | TRBJ2-7 | . | TRBV7-7 | 15
CASSLEAGGYPEAFF | TGCGCCAGCAGCTTGGAAGCAGGGGGCTACCCTGAAGCTTTCTTT | . | TRBJ1-1 | TRBD1 | TRBV5-1 | 15
CASSYGGYNEQFF | TGTGCCAGCAGTTACGGAGGGTACAATGAGCAGTTCTTC | . | TRBJ2-1 | . | TRBV6-5 | 13
CASSLRRGGTGELFF | TGTGCCAGCAGCCTTAGGCGGGGGGGCACCGGGGAGCTGTTTTTT | . | TRBJ2-2 | TRBD2 | TRBV5-6 | 15
CASSLLRGRGSGANVLTF | TGTGCCAGCAGTTTATTGAGGGGGAGAGGCTCTGGGGCCAACGTCCTGACTTTC | . | TRBJ2-6 | . | TRBV27 | 18
CASGTGFSYEQYF | TGTGCCAGCGGGACAGGGTTCTCCTACGAGCAGTACTTC | . | TRBJ2-7 | TRBD1 | TRBV2 | 13
CASSSSYGEMNTEAFF | TGTGCCAGCAGCTCCAGTTACGGGGAGATGAACACTGAAGCTTTCTTT | few | TRBJ1-1 | . | TRBV7-9 | 16
CASSMKWGTGGTEAFF | TGTGCCAGTAGTATGAAGTGGGGGACAGGGGGCACTGAAGCTTTCTTT | once | TRBJ1-1 | TRBD1 | TRBV19 | 16
CASSLHREGGYTF | TGTGCCAGCAGTTTACACAGGGAAGGAGGCTACACCTTC | . | TRBJ1-2 | . | TRBV27 | 13
CASSAGLLITSGNTIYF | TGTGCCAGCAGCGCGGGACTCTTGATCACCTCTGGAAACACCATATATTTT | . | TRBJ1-3 | . | TRBV5-5 | 17
CASSRTGGGELFF | TGTGCCAGCAGCCGGACTGGAGGAGGGGAGCTGTTTTTT | . | TRBJ2-2 | . | TRBV7-8 | 13
CASSGGRGYTF | TGTGCCAGCTCGGGCGGGCGTGGCTACACCTTC | . | TRBJ1-2 | . | TRBV7-9 | 11
CASSVQGARATEAFF | TGTGCCAGCAGCGTGCAGGGGGCGCGTGCCACTGAAGCTTTCTTT | once | TRBJ1-1 | TRBD1 | TRBV9 | 15
CASSFTAASTEAFF | TGTGCCAGCAGTTTTACAGCGGCGAGCACTGAAGCTTTCTTT | . | TRBJ1-1 | . | TRBV27 | 14
CASSYVDYGYTF | TGTGCCAGCAGCTATGTCGACTATGGCTACACCTTC | . | TRBJ1-2 | . | TRBV7-9 | 12
CASTTQGGAFF | TGTGCCAGTACCACACAAGGCGGAGCTTTCTTT | . | TRBJ1-1 | . | TRBV19 | 11
CASSKGQQNTGELFF | TGTGCCAGCAGTAAAGGACAGCAGAACACCGGGGAGCTGTTTTTT | once | TRBJ2-2 | . | TRBV7-9 | 15
CASRPGGYFYGYTF | TGTGCCAGTAGGCCAGGAGGGTATTTCTATGGCTACACCTTC | . | TRBJ1-2 | . | TRBV19 | 14
CAWQTGNSGNTIYF | TGTGCCTGGCAGACAGGAAACTCTGGAAACACCATATATTTT | . | TRBJ1-3 | . | TRBV30 | 14
CASRRDKNTEAFF | TGTGCCAGCAGGAGGGACAAGAACACTGAAGCTTTCTTT | . | TRBJ1-1 | . | TRBV12-3/TRBV12-4 | 13
CASSTADRGRPYEQYF | TGTGCCAGCTCAACCGCGGACAGGGGGCGCCCCTACGAGCAGTACTTC | . | TRBJ2-7 | TRBD1 | TRBV18 | 16
CASDSPWSYNEQFF | TGTGCCAGTGACAGCCCTTGGAGCTACAATGAGCAGTTCTTC | . | TRBJ2-1 | . | TRBV6-5 | 14